This T cell receptor beta chain was documented in a study of blood T cell repertoires in COVID-19. Only in-frame clones appear in the TCRdb table, and some are missing; sequencing was by immunoSEQ multiplex PCR. Of around 380,000 clones listed, 80% to 90% are singletons. Germline V CDR1 and CDR2: LGHDT, YNNKEL (reference sequence). CDR3 length: 16 residues. V was pared by 4 bases and J by 6 bases, with 11 bases of the junction left unmatched. The sequenced sample consisted of PBMCs or T cells enriched from blood (not recorded which). The source is a young man who had recovered from COVID-19. The chain couples TRBV3-1 (or the pseudogene TRBV3-2) to TRBJ2-5; 10 bases map to TRBD2. CDR3 DNA sequence: TGTGCCAGCAGCCTGCTAGCGGGGGTCATCACGAAGACCCAGTACTTC. This sequence encodes CASSLLAGVITKTQYF.